The rows below give T cell receptor beta chains drawn from one sample of a study of Ad26.COV2.S vaccination and SARS-CoV-2 variants. Method: immunoSEQ multiplex PCR; TCRdb's copy keeps in-frame clones and lacks some. The sample consists of approximately 420,000 clones, roughly 90% of them appearing once. The material sequenced was peripheral blood, taken in a trial of Ad26.COV2.S vaccine versus placebo. The receptors stem from a person aged 18-60 years who received the Ad26.COV2.S COVID-19 vaccine or a placebo. Each CDR3 is given with its conserved first and last residue. D genes are given only for firm matches. Not all rows give a size; the values are once, few, many and, for expanded clones, a class.

clone size: NA; J gene: TRBJ2-3; V gene: TRBV4-3; D gene: NA; CDR3 protein: CASSQEMRLADTQYF; CDR3 DNA: TGCGCCAGCAGCCAAGAAATGAGGCTGGCAGATACGCAGTATTTT
clone size: NA; J gene: TRBJ2-3; V gene: TRBV2; D gene: NA; CDR3 protein: CASSIGSTDTQYF; CDR3 DNA: TGTGCCAGCAGTATAGGGAGCACAGATACGCAGTATTTT
clone size: NA; J gene: TRBJ2-3; V gene: TRBV5-1; D gene: NA; CDR3 protein: CASSLDNTDTQYF; CDR3 DNA: TGCGCCAGCAGCTTGGACAACACAGATACGCAGTATTTT
clone size: NA; J gene: TRBJ2-2; V gene: TRBV9; D gene: NA; CDR3 protein: CASSTRQAPSGELFF; CDR3 DNA: TGTGCCAGCAGCACCCGACAGGCCCCATCCGGGGAGCTGTTTTTT
clone size: NA; J gene: TRBJ2-1; V gene: TRBV10-3; D gene: NA; CDR3 protein: CATGPTGEQFF; CDR3 DNA: TGTGCCACAGGGCCCACGGGAGAGCAGTTCTTC
clone size: NA; J gene: TRBJ2-3; V gene: TRBV24-1; D gene: TRBD1; CDR3 protein: CATSEPGQGTDTQYF; CDR3 DNA: TGTGCCACCAGTGAACCGGGACAGGGGACAGATACGCAGTATTTT
clone size: few; J gene: TRBJ2-3; V gene: TRBV19; D gene: NA; CDR3 protein: CASSMGGPDTQYF; CDR3 DNA: TGTGCCAGTAGTATGGGGGGGCCAGATACGCAGTATTTT
clone size: NA; J gene: TRBJ2-1; V gene: TRBV7-3; D gene: TRBD2; CDR3 protein: CASSLVAGVYNEQFF; CDR3 DNA: TGTGCCAGCAGCTTAGTAGCGGGGGTCTACAATGAGCAGTTCTTC
clone size: NA; J gene: TRBJ1-3; V gene: TRBV19; D gene: NA; CDR3 protein: CASSLRSRNTIYF; CDR3 DNA: TGTGCCAGTAGTTTGAGATCGAGAAACACCATATATTTT
clone size: NA; J gene: TRBJ2-5; V gene: TRBV5-1; D gene: NA; CDR3 protein: CASSLASPETQYF; CDR3 DNA: TGCGCCAGCAGCTTGGCTAGTCCAGAGACCCAGTACTTC
clone size: NA; J gene: TRBJ2-4; V gene: TRBV14; D gene: NA; CDR3 protein: CASSQGPRWRGFIQYF; CDR3 DNA: TGTGCCAGCAGCCAAGGGCCCCGGTGGAGGGGGTTCATTCAGTACTTC
clone size: few; J gene: TRBJ2-7; V gene: TRBV10-3; D gene: NA; CDR3 protein: CAISSDWGSGFSYEQYF; CDR3 DNA: TGTGCCATCAGTAGTGATTGGGGCTCGGGTTTCTCCTACGAGCAGTACTTC